This is a list of T cell receptor beta chains from one sample in a study of T cell repertoires in ileal Crohn's disease. TCRdb keeps only in-frame clones here, not all; method: immunoSEQ multiplex PCR. Counted here are about 17,000 clones, more than 75% occurring once; the ten biggest clones make up 4% to 4.5%. The specimen sequenced was ileal tissue. All receptors derive from an adult with Crohn's disease. Each CDR3 is given without its conserved first and last residue. The order of the fields is D gene, V gene, CDR3 protein. The D gene is left open where the match is weak.

- TRBV5-1 ASSLDSPNTEAF
- TRBV7-6 ASSLGHMTSTDTQY
- TRBV11-2 ASSQGRGSYEQY
TRBD1 TRBV7-2 ASSEHRGPNQPQH
- TRBV15 ATSRDTGKEAQY
TRBD1 TRBV19 ASNPTGTYQPQH
- TRBV4-1 ASSPSTGRDGYT
TRBD1 TRBV25-1 ASSGDSTNEKLF
- TRBV28 ATGRYNEQF
- TRBV20-1 SGTFSYEQY
TRBD2 TRBV25-1 ASGSGLAGGPYTDTQY
- TRBV14 ASSQVGGLSSYEQY
- TRBV5-4 ASSLEAISSPLH
- TRBV5-1 ASSPTTSGGNEQF
TRBD2 TRBV6-6 ASGRKAGIDTQY
TRBD1 TRBV11-3 ASGQGSADTQY
TRBD2 TRBV7-8 ATPAGSGSKPGTDTQY
TRBD1 TRBV11-2 ASSHRDRQNTEAF
- TRBV28 ASSLGGTLDTQY
- TRBV7-8 ASSLGRDEQF
- TRBV14 ASSHGHIYEQY
TRBD1 TRBV6-5 ASSPTGATGELF
- TRBV18 ASSLKQGAPSRSPYGYT
- TRBV11-2 ATAGEKLF
- TRBV4-2 ASSQGPGSGAEAF
- TRBV7-6 ASSLAGELF
- TRBV10-1 ASSDHRGTLYNEQF
TRBD1 TRBV9 ASSHDRDRVNNEQF
- TRBV9 ASSPGEGGYYGYT
- TRBV18 ASSPQTGPYGYT
- TRBV6-4 ASSEAGGTDTQY
- TRBV12-5 ASGLSGMQPQH
- TRBV2 ASKSGASNQPQH
TRBD1 TRBV7-9 ASSSLPGTGDLETQY
- TRBV7-2 ASSPGVEQF
- TRBV27 ASSFRTDFPYNEQF
TRBD2 TRBV27 ASRAGTTTYEQY
- TRBV9 ASSVAATDTQY
TRBD2 TRBV4-1 ASSQEAYTSGGSYNEQF
TRBD2 TRBV28 ASSLGAGGADTQY
- TRBV18 ASSPSGQSTDTQY
- TRBV7-9 ASRTGLYGYT
- TRBV2 ASSRRLADTQY